Listed below are T cell receptor beta chains from one sample, sequenced in a study of cytomegalovirus exposure and HLA in healthy donors. Libraries were prepared by immunoSEQ multiplex PCR; TCRdb keeps only in-frame clonotypes and omits some of them. The data contain tens of thousands of clones, just under 80% of them singletons. The sample was PBMCs. The origin of the receptors is a male donor in good health and CMV-seropositive. CDR3s include the opening cysteine and the closing phenylalanine or tryptophan. A D gene is named only where the DNA matches it firmly. For some rows the clone size is stated as once, few or many, or as a class when expanded; others skip it.

j_call v_call clone_size d_call cdr3_length cdr3_aa cdr3_nt
TRBJ2-1 TRBV25-1 NA TRBD2 17 CASSESTLAGVGYEQFF TGTGCCAGCAGTGAATCCACCCTAGCGGGAGTAGGGTATGAGCAGTTCTTC
TRBJ2-7 TRBV6-5 NA TRBD1 13 CASSRQGAGEQYF TGTGCCAGCAGTCGACAGGGGGCCGGCGAGCAGTACTTC
TRBJ2-7 TRBV5-1 NA TRBD2 15 CASSAGRGISYEQYF TGCGCCAGCAGCGCCGGGAGGGGGATTTCCTACGAGCAGTACTTC
TRBJ1-1 TRBV28 NA TRBD1 17 CASSTPGQGTLNTEAFF TGTGCCAGCAGTACCCCGGGACAGGGAACCCTCAACACTGAAGCTTTCTTT
TRBJ1-2 TRBV5-6 NA NA 14 CASSSPGIRNGYTF TGTGCCAGCAGCTCCCCAGGGATCCGAAATGGCTACACCTTC
TRBJ2-1 TRBV4-3 NA NA 16 CASSQDWRESHNEQFF TGCGCCAGCAGCCAAGATTGGAGGGAGTCCCACAATGAGCAGTTCTTC
TRBJ1-2 TRBV4-1 NA NA 17 CASSRGGRGRSDYGYTF TGCGCCAGCAGCCGTGGGGGGAGGGGCAGGAGTGACTATGGCTACACCTTC
TRBJ2-2 TRBV10-1 NA NA 15 CARPSKAVDTGELFF TGCGCCAGGCCTAGCAAAGCAGTGGACACCGGGGAGCTGTTTTTT
TRBJ2-7 TRBV5-1 few TRBD1 15 CASSLPGTGSTEQYF TGCGCCAGCAGCCTCCCCGGGACAGGTTCGACCGAGCAGTACTTC
TRBJ1-5 TRBV30 few TRBD1 13 CAWGQGDNQPQHF TGTGCCTGGGGACAGGGAGACAATCAGCCCCAGCATTTT
TRBJ2-1 TRBV9 NA TRBD2 19 CASSVVALAGGPSYNEQFF TGTGCCAGCAGCGTAGTGGCACTAGCGGGAGGGCCTTCCTACAATGAGCAGTTCTTC
TRBJ1-1 TRBV5-6 NA NA 13 CASSFYQNTEAFF TGTGCCAGCAGCTTCTATCAGAACACTGAAGCTTTCTTT
TRBJ2-7 TRBV4-1 NA NA 15 CASSHPWAEPYEQYF TGCGCCAGCAGCCACCCCTGGGCCGAACCCTACGAGCAGTACTTC
TRBJ1-3 TRBV6-5 NA NA 12 CASSQKGNTIYF TGTGCCAGCAGTCAAAAAGGAAACACCATATATTTT
TRBJ2-1 TRBV19 NA TRBD2 14 CASSVTSGRNEQFF TGTGCCAGTAGTGTGACTAGCGGGAGGAATGAGCAGTTCTTC
TRBJ2-7 TRBV5-1 NA NA 16 CASSPAAGAASYEQYF TGCGCCAGCAGCCCGGCGGCAGGGGCCGCCTCCTACGAGCAGTACTTC
TRBJ2-3 TRBV15 NA NA 15 CATSSGGRGTDTQYF TGTGCCACCAGTAGCGGAGGGAGAGGCACAGATACGCAGTATTTT
TRBJ1-3 TRBV28 NA NA 14 CASISSGSGNTIYF TGTGCCAGCATTTCATCGGGATCTGGAAACACCATATATTTT
TRBJ2-7 TRBV27 NA TRBD1 14 CASRRTGNPYEQYF TGTGCCAGCAGGAGGACAGGGAACCCCTACGAGCAGTACTTC
TRBJ2-5 TRBV27 NA NA 15 CASIFRDGLQETQYF TGTGCCAGCATCTTCCGGGACGGACTACAAGAGACCCAGTACTTC
TRBJ2-1 TRBV11-2 few TRBD2 15 CASSRAGGGYNEQFF TGTGCCAGCAGCCGAGCGGGAGGGGGGTACAATGAGCAGTTCTTC
TRBJ1-1 TRBV28 NA NA 12 CASSFAGSGAFF TGTGCCAGCAGTTTCGCAGGATCCGGAGCTTTCTTT
TRBJ2-2 TRBV10-3 NA TRBD1 17 CAIRKGQGAERTGELFF TGTGCCATCAGGAAGGGACAGGGGGCCGAGAGGACCGGGGAGCTGTTTTTT
TRBJ1-2 TRBV6-1 NA NA 15 CASSEAAAVKYGYTF TGTGCCAGCAGTGAAGCGGCGGCAGTAAAATATGGCTACACCTTC